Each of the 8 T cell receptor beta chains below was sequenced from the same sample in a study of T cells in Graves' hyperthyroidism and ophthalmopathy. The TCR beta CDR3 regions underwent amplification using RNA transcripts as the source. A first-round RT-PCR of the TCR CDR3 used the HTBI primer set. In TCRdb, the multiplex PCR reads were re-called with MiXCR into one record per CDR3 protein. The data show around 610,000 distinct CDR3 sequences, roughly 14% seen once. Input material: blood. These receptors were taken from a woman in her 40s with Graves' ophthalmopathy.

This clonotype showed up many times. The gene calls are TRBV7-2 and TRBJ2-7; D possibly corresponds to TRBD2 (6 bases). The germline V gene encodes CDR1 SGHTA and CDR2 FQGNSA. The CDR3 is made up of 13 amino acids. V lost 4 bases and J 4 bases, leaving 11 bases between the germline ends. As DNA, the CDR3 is TGTGCCAGCAGCTCCCCGGGGAGGTACGAGCAGTACTTC. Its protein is CASSSPGRYEQYF.

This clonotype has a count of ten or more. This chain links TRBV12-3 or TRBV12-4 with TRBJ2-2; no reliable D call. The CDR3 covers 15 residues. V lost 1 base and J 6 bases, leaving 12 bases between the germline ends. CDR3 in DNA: TGTGCCAGCAGTTTAGGTACCAGGACGGCCGGGGAGCTGTTTTTT. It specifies CASSLGTRTAGELFF.

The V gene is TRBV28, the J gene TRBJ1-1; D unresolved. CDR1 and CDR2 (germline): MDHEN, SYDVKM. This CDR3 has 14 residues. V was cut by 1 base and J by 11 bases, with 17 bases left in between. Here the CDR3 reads CASSLFGRRVRAFF. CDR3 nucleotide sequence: TGTGCCAGCAGTTTATTCGGCCGCCGAGTAAGGGCTTTCTTT.

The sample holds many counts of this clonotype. The CDR3, as DNA: TGTGCCAGCAGCCCTGGCGGGGTAGAGACCCAGTACTTC. Protein product: CASSPGGVETQYF. The J gene is TRBJ2-5, the V gene TRBV7-2, with TRBD2 as a possible D gene (6 bases). Trimming left V 5 bases short and J 4 bases short, with 11 bases between. The CDR3 is 13 residues long. The germline gives CDR1 SGHTA, CDR2 FQGNSA.

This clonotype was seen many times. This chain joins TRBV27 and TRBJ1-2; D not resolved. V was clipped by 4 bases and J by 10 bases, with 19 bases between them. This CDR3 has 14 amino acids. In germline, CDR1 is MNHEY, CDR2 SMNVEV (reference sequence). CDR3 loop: CASSSSGIAGLYTF. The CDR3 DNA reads TGTGCCAGCAGTTCCTCGGGAATCGCCGGCCTCTACACCTTC.

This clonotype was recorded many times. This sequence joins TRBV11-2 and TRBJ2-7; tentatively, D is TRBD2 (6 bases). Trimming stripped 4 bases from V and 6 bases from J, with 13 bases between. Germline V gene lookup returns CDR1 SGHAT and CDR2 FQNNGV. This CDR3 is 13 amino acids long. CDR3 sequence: CASSSGGAGEQYF. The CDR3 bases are TGTGCCAGCAGCTCCGGAGGGGCTGGCGAGCAGTACTTC.

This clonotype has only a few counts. CDR3 DNA: TGTGCCAGCAGCGGGCGGACAGGGGTTGAGACCGGGGAGCTGTTTTTT. This sequence encodes CASSGRTGVETGELFF. The V call is TRBV11-1, the J call TRBJ2-2; TRBD1 aligns across 9 bases. The CDR3 covers 16 residues. The germline V gene has CDR1 SGHAT and CDR2 FQDESV (reference sequence). J lost 5 bases, V lost 5 bases, and 9 bases had no gene match. Based on the CDR3 plus reference TRBV11-1 and TRBJ2-2, the full variable domain is EAEVAQSPRYKITEKSQAVAFWCDPISGHATLYWYRQILGQGPELLVQFQDESVVDDSQLPKDRFSAERLKGVDSTLKIQPAELGDSAMYLCASSGRTGVETGELFFGEGSRLTVL.

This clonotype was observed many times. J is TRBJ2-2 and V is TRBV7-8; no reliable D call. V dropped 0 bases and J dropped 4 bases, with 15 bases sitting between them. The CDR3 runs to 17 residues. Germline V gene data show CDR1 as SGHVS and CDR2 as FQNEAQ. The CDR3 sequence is CASSLAGSTPFTGELFF. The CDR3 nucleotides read TGTGCCAGCAGCTTAGCCGGCTCGACGCCCTTCACCGGGGAGCTGTTTTTT.